The 21 T cell receptor beta chains given below trace back to one sample, sequenced in a study of blood T cell repertoires in COVID-19. TCRdb's table, derived via immunoSEQ multiplex PCR, lists solely in-frame clones and lacks some. The data contain 30,000 to 45,000 clones, roughly 90% of them singletons. Sequenced: peripheral blood. These receptors were collected from a man in his 70s with active COVID-19.

The J gene is TRBJ2-5, the V gene TRBV2, with 7 bases fitting TRBD2. From germline, CDR1 is SNHLY and CDR2 FYNNEI. This CDR3 region has 13 residues. Trimming at V came to 6 bases and at J to 4 bases, leaving 5 bases not matched to a gene. As DNA, the CDR3 is TGTGCCAGCAGCCGTGGGGGGGGAGAGACCCAGTACTTC. Protein sequence: CASSRGGGETQYF.

The chain has TRBV4-1 and TRBJ2-5; no definite D call. Germline V gives CDR1 MGHRA, CDR2 YSYEKL. The length of the CDR3 is 14 residues. Trimming cost V 4 bases and J 2 bases, with 11 bases left between them. The CDR3 loop reads CASSLSARQETQYF. In DNA, the CDR3 is TGCGCCAGCAGCCTATCCGCCAGGCAAGAGACCCAGTACTTC.

The J gene is TRBJ1-2, the V gene TRBV7-8, with TRBD1 matching 9 bases. The CDR3 is 18 residues long. The ends lost 1 base at V and 5 bases at J; junction bases unmatched: 14. Germline V gene lookup returns CDR1 SGHVS and CDR2 FQNEAQ. The CDR3 nucleotides read TGTGCCAGCAGCTTAGGAAGGGGGACAGGGCCAACCGGGTATGGCTACACCTTC. Translated, it gives CASSLGRGTGPTGYGYTF.

V usage is TRBV7-6 and J usage is TRBJ2-3; TRBD2 matches 12 bases. The V gene's germline CDR1 is SGHVS and CDR2 FNYEAQ. Trimming cost V 8 bases and J 2 bases; bases outside gene matches: 5. The CDR3 sequence is 15 residues long. The CDR3 spells CASSASGRATDTQYF. The CDR3 DNA sequence: TGTGCCAGCTCGGCTAGCGGGAGGGCCACAGATACGCAGTATTTT. The entire variable domain, with the rest obtained from reference TRBV7-6 and TRBJ2-3, is as follows: GAGVSQSPRYKVTKRGQDVALRCDPISGHVSLYWYRQALGQGPEFLTYFNYEAQQDKSGLPNDRFSAERPEGSISTLTIQRTEQRDSAMYRCASSASGRATDTQYFGPGTRLTVL.

There are a few counts of this clone. The J gene is TRBJ2-7, the V gene TRBV7-9; D remains ambiguous. Looked up from germline, CDR1 is SEHNR and CDR2 is FQNEAQ (reference sequence). V was pared by 5 bases and J by 2 bases, with 13 bases between. This CDR3 is built from 14 residues. CDR3 DNA sequence: TGTGCCAGCAGCCTCGACATGCTTGCCTACGAGCAGTACTTC. It codes for CASSLDMLAYEQYF.

To note about this clone: This sample includes further DNA sequences coding for the same CDR3. This chain connects TRBV27 to TRBJ2-1; 7 bases map to TRBD2. Germline V CDR1 and CDR2: MNHEY, SMNVEV (reference sequence). This CDR3 region has 15 residues. After removal of 6 bases from V and 2 bases from J, the junction contained 7 bases not matched to a gene. In DNA, the CDR3 is TGTGCCAGCAGCATAGGTGGGGGGGCCTACAATGAGCAGTTCTTC. Protein: CASSIGGGAYNEQFF.

This chain joins TRBV24-1 and TRBJ2-5; tentatively, D is TRBD2 (7 bases). The germline gives CDR1 KGHDR, CDR2 SFDVKD. Trimming took 3 bases from V and 7 from J, leaving 23 bases between them. This CDR3 spans 17 amino acids. CDR3 DNA sequence: TGTGCCACCAGTGATGTAGGAGGGGGGGCCCGCCGGGTGACCCAGTACTTC. It specifies CATSDVGGGARRVTQYF.

The genes are TRBV7-2 and TRBJ2-7; TRBD1 might be the D (5 bases). V was pared by 5 bases and J by 1 base, with 15 bases between. Germline V gives CDR1 SGHTA, CDR2 FQGNSA. CDR3 size: 15 residues. The CDR3 nucleotides read TGTGCCAGCAGCAGGGGTCGAACAGTTTCCTACGAGCAGTACTTC. This translates into CASSRGRTVSYEQYF.

The chain carries TRBV7-2 and TRBJ2-3; D not certain. Trimming left V 1 base short and J 0 bases short, with 5 bases between. The CDR3 extends over 14 amino acids. CDR1 and CDR2 (germline): SGHTA, FQGNSA. DNA for the CDR3: TGTGCCAGCAGCTTAGATCTTAGCACAGATACGCAGTATTTT. This translates into CASSLDLSTDTQYF. The full variable domain, with the rest looked up from reference TRBV7-2 and TRBJ2-3, is GAGVSQSPSNKVTEKGKDVELRCDPISGHTALYWYRQSLGQGLEFLIYFQGNSAPDKSGLPSDRFSAERTGGSVSTLTIQRTQQEDSAVYLCASSLDLSTDTQYFGPGTRLTVL.

The chain carries TRBV28 and TRBJ1-5, with 11 bases identical to TRBD1. The ends lost 3 bases at V and 4 bases at J; junction bases unmatched: 5. CDR3 length: 16 amino acids. Germline CDR1 reads MDHEN; CDR2 reads SYDVKM. The DNA of the CDR3 is TGTGCCAGCAGTTTTGGGACAGGGGGAAGAAATCAGCCCCAGCATTTT. Its protein product is CASSFGTGGRNQPQHF.

This clone came up once. The chain links TRBV4-3 to TRBJ2-2; no reliable D call. Germline lookup yields CDR1 LGHNA and CDR2 YSLEER. This CDR3 spans 14 amino acids. V was clipped by 1 base and J by 2 bases, with 5 bases between them. This CDR3 is CASSQGHNTGELFF. The DNA of the CDR3 is TGCGCCAGCAGCCAAGGACATAACACCGGGGAGCTGTTTTTT.

The chain employs TRBV7-8 and TRBJ2-2; 9 bases line up with TRBD1. This CDR3 comprises 16 residues. Germline lookup yields CDR1 SGHVS and CDR2 FQNEAQ. V shed 0 bases, J shed 4 bases, and the junction held 3 bases outside the gene matches. The CDR3 nucleotides are TGTGCCAGCAGCTTAGCGGGGACAGGGTCCACCGGGGAGCTGTTTTTT. Translation: CASSLAGTGSTGELFF. Using reference TRBV7-8 and TRBJ2-2 for the parts outside the CDR3, the full variable domain is GAGVSQSPRYKVAKRGQDVALRCDPISGHVSLFWYQQALGQGPEFLTYFQNEAQLDKSGLPSDRFFAERPEGSVSTLKIQRTQQEDSAVYLCASSLAGTGSTGELFFGEGSRLTVL.

This chain joins TRBV19 and TRBJ1-2, with 7 bases aligning to TRBD1. Losses at the gene ends were 3 bases for V and 3 bases for J; bases not matched to a gene: 4. Germline V gene sequence: CDR1 LNHDA, CDR2 SQIVND (reference sequence). This CDR3 is 14 amino acids long. The CDR3: CASSMGQTHYGYTF. The CDR3 nucleotides are TGTGCCAGTAGTATGGGACAGACTCACTATGGCTACACCTTC. The full variable domain, in which reference TRBV19 and TRBJ1-2 provide the parts outside the CDR3, is DGGITQSPKYLFRKEGQNVTLSCEQNLNHDAMYWYRQDPGQGLRLIYYSQIVNDFQKGDIAEGYSVSREKKESFPLTVTSAQKNPTAFYLCASSMGQTHYGYTFGSGTRLTVV.

The CDR3 sequence: CASSSGQVETQYF. The CDR3 region has the DNA TGTGCCAGCAGTTCGGGACAGGTCGAGACCCAGTACTTC. The chain joins TRBV12-3 or TRBV12-4 to TRBJ2-5; 8 bases are shared with TRBD1. V shed 4 bases and J 5 bases; nucleotides not matched to a gene: 3. CDR3 length: 13 amino acids.

The CDR3 DNA reads TGTGCCAGCAGTTACAGCGCAGCAGATACGCAGTATTTT. The encoded protein is CASSYSAADTQYF. The chain recombines TRBV6-2 or TRBV6-3 with TRBJ2-3; no definite D call. Trimming took 2 bases from V and 4 from J, leaving 7 bases between them. The CDR3 spans 13 residues. Germline CDR1 is MNHEY and CDR2 is SVGEGT.

The chain has TRBV30 and TRBJ2-1, with D perhaps TRBD1 (6 bases). The ends were cut back, 4 bases at V and 11 bases at J, with 12 bases in the middle. Germline assignment: CDR1 GTSNPN and CDR2 SVGIG (reference sequence). The CDR3 runs to 11 residues. The CDR3 region is CAWTRQGQQFF. For the CDR3, the DNA is TGTGCCTGGACCAGGCAGGGGCAGCAGTTCTTC.

The chain uses TRBV6-1 and TRBJ2-7; 11 bases are a match to TRBD1. CDR1 and CDR2 from the germline V gene are MNHNS and SASEGT. There are 16 residues in the CDR3. J was trimmed by 5 bases and V by 1 base; bases with no gene match: 7. CDR3: CASSEGGTGGFDEQYF. The CDR3 region has the DNA TGTGCCAGCAGTGAAGGGGGGACAGGGGGATTCGACGAGCAGTACTTC.

The rearrangement uses TRBV1 and TRBJ2-5; the D call of TRBD2 is as the table states it, not checked on the DNA. TRBV1 is recorded as a pseudogene. The CDR3 is 14 residues long. The CDR3 nucleotides are TGCACCAGCAGCCTGGGACTAGCACCAGAGACCCAGTACTTC. Its translation: CTSSLGLAPETQYF.

V usage is TRBV2 and J usage is TRBJ2-4; 9 nucleotides line up with TRBD1. Trimming at V came to 6 bases and at J to 0 bases, leaving 9 bases not matched to a gene. Germline V CDR1 and CDR2: SNHLY, FYNNEI. This CDR3 region has 17 residues. CDR3 region: CASRDRGPGGAKNIQYF. CDR3 coding DNA: TGTGCCAGCAGGGACAGGGGACCTGGGGGAGCCAAAAACATTCAGTACTTC.

This clone was counted between two and nine times. The chain uses TRBV2 and TRBJ2-7; no clear D. The CDR3 is 12 amino acids. The germline V gene has CDR1 SNHLY and CDR2 FYNNEI. V lost 4 bases to trimming and J lost 2 bases, with 6 bases between them. CDR3 protein: CASSVTPYEQYF. Written as DNA, the CDR3 is TGTGCCAGCAGTGTAACACCCTACGAGCAGTACTTC.

The chain's CDR3 is CASSLGVEVASPLHF. CDR3 sequence (DNA): TGTGCCAGCAGCTTAGGGGTCGAGGTAGCCTCACCCCTCCACTTT. This chain links TRBV7-8 with TRBJ1-6, with D hard to call. CDR3 length: 15 amino acids. The ends were cut back, 1 base at V and 10 bases at J, with 14 bases in the middle. CDR1 is SGHVS and CDR2 is FQNEAQ in the germline V gene.